What follows are 6 T cell receptor beta chains derived from one specimen sequenced in a study of cytomegalovirus exposure and HLA in healthy donors. The PCR made use of 60 Vbeta and 13 Jbeta primers. Clones were read by immunoSEQ multiplex PCR, and TCRdb kept only the in-frame ones, dropping some. The data show 150,000 to 200,000 clones, with more than 60% seen just once and 1.4% held by the top ten. Sequenced: PBMCs. The source of these receptors is a man aged 18-30 years in good health and CMV-seronegative.

The chain combines TRBV29-1 with TRBJ2-7; 9 nucleotides align to TRBD1. Unmatched junction bases numbered 9, after V lost 6 bases and J lost 6 bases. Germline CDR1 and CDR2: SQVTM and ANQGSEA. This CDR3 is built from 13 residues. CDR3: CSVPGTGLGEQYF. CDR3 nucleotide sequence: TGCAGCGTGCCCGGGACAGGGCTTGGCGAGCAGTACTTC.

The rearrangement links TRBV27 to TRBJ1-1; weak D call: TRBD1 (6 bases). Germline CDR1 and CDR2: MNHEY and SMNVEV (reference sequence). The CDR3 sequence is 15 residues long. V was cut by 5 bases and J by 1 base, with 14 bases left in between. The DNA for the CDR3 is TGTGCCAGCAGTCCTTGGGCAGGGGCGAACACTGAAGCTTTCTTT. Encoded protein: CASSPWAGANTEAFF.

This chain connects TRBV9 to TRBJ1-1; TRBD1 is a possible D gene (5 bases). Per germline, CDR1 SGDLS and CDR2 YYNGEE. This CDR3 is 14 amino acids long. Deletions cut 4 bases from V and 4 bases from J, with 14 bases between. CDR3 in amino acids: CASSLFQGITEAFF. CDR3 bases: TGTGCCAGCAGCCTTTTCCAGGGAATCACTGAAGCTTTCTTT.

The chain recombines TRBV30 with TRBJ2-5, with a tentative D call TRBD2 (6 bases). The V and J ends lost 0 bases and 3 bases respectively, with 11 bases between them. From germline, CDR1 is GTSNPN and CDR2 SVGIG (reference sequence). CDR3 size: 14 residues. The CDR3 sequence: CAWSVGSGKETQYF. The DNA for the CDR3 is TGTGCCTGGAGTGTTGGTAGCGGCAAAGAGACCCAGTACTTC.

The V call is TRBV4-3, the J call TRBJ2-7, with D perhaps TRBD1 (7 bases). Per germline, CDR1 LGHNA and CDR2 YSLEER. The CDR3 has 13 amino acids. Trimming removed 1 base at V and 6 bases at J, with 10 bases between. The CDR3 sequence: CASSQAQGGEQYF. CDR3 nucleotides: TGCGCCAGCAGCCAAGCCCAGGGGGGCGAGCAGTACTTC.

CDR3 bases: TGTGCCAGCAGCTCAAATATAAACAGGGGTGAGACCCAGTACTTC. This encodes CASSSNINRGETQYF. The genes are TRBV11-3 and TRBJ2-5; 7 nucleotides line up with TRBD1. This CDR3 comprises 15 residues. The V gene's germline CDR1 is SGHNT and CDR2 YENEEA. The junction had 10 bases not matched to a gene; V was cut back by 4 bases and J by 5 bases.